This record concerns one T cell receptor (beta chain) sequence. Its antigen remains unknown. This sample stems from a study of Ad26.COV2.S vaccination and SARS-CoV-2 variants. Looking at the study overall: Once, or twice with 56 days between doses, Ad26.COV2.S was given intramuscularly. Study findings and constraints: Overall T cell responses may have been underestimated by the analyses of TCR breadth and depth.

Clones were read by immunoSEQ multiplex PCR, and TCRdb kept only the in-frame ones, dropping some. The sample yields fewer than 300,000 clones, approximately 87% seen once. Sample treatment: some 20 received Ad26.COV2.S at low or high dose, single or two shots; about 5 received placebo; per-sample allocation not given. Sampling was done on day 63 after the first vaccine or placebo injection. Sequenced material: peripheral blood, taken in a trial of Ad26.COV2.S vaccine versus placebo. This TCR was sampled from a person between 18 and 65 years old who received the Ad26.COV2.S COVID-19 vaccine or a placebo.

DNA of the CDR3: TGTGCCAGCAGCTTAGCGGCAGTTATGAACACTGAAGCTTTCTTT. This translates into CASSLAAVMNTEAFF. The genes are TRBV7-2 and TRBJ1-1; D call uncertain. Trimming left V 0 bases short and J 0 bases short, with 8 bases between. Germline CDR1 is SGHTA and CDR2 is FQGNSA. The length of the CDR3 is 15 residues. Looking up the rest from reference TRBV7-2 and TRBJ1-1 gives the full variable domain: GAGVSQSPSNKVTEKGKDVELRCDPISGHTALYWYRQSLGQGLEFLIYFQGNSAPDKSGLPSDRFSAERTGGSVSTLTIQRTQQEDSAVYLCASSLAAVMNTEAFFGQGTRLTVV.